Below, one T cell receptor (beta chain) is given with its context. As yet, its antigen is unknown. With 60 Vbeta and 13 Jbeta primers, the PCR was carried out. TCRdb's table, derived via immunoSEQ multiplex PCR, lists solely in-frame clones and lacks some. The sample has 160,000 or so clones, approximately 81% seen once. This sample stems from a study of cytomegalovirus exposure and HLA in healthy donors. The study's findings and limits: Diagnosis of cytomegalovirus status made by the classifier reportedly showed high specificity and sensitivity. Some V segments, including TRBV6-2 and TRBV6-3, were excluded as indistinguishable. For most subjects, TCR beta sequences were reported to predict HLA-A and HLA-B alleles with accuracy. Investigators reported about 160 TCR beta chains as tied to cytomegalovirus.

The germline CDR1 and CDR2 sequences are PRHDT and FYEKMQ (reference sequence). CDR3 length equals 11 residues. The ends were cut back, 6 bases at V and 6 bases at J, with 9 bases in the middle. The TCR originated in a man under 40 in good health and CMV-seronegative. Sequenced: PBMCs. The genes are TRBV13 and TRBJ2-7, with TRBD1 as a possible D gene (6 bases). The CDR3 protein is CASSDRFEQYF. CDR3 DNA: TGTGCCAGCAGTGACAGGTTCGAGCAGTACTTC. Full variable domain (missing parts from reference TRBV13 and TRBJ2-7): AAGVIQSPRHLIKEKRETATLKCYPIPRHDTVYWYQQGPGQDPQFLISFYEKMQSDKGSIPDRFSAQQFSDYHSELNMSSLELGDSALYFCASSDRFEQYFGPGTRLTVT.